This TCR beta chain was sequenced for a study of cytomegalovirus exposure and HLA in healthy donors. Study-level points and caveats: Analysis performed later found 16,951 TCR beta sequences associated with HLA alleles at 0.05 false discovery rate.

Trimming cost V 9 bases and J 4 bases, with 15 bases left between them. The CDR3 extends over 13 amino acids. Germline CDR1 MGHDK, CDR2 SYGVNS. The PCR used 60 Vbeta and 13 Jbeta primers. The authors' processing: Approximately 83 million unique TCR beta chains, roughly 11 million shared, were counted in a later analysis. The protocol was immunoSEQ multiplex PCR, while the TCRdb copy is restricted to in-frame clones and leaves out a portion. From that table come the V and J calls and clone size; the DNA was used to work out D and trimming. The table lists approximately 270,000 clones, around 80% of them singletons. As for this clone: Antigen unknown.

Sequencing was performed on PBMCs. The chain recombines TRBV25-1 with TRBJ1-2; D remains unclear. This sequence was found in a girl under 10 years old in good health and CMV-seronegative. CDR3 loop: CASSNPSAYGYTF. As DNA, the CDR3 is TGTGCCAGTAGCAACCCTTCGGCCTATGGCTACACCTTC.